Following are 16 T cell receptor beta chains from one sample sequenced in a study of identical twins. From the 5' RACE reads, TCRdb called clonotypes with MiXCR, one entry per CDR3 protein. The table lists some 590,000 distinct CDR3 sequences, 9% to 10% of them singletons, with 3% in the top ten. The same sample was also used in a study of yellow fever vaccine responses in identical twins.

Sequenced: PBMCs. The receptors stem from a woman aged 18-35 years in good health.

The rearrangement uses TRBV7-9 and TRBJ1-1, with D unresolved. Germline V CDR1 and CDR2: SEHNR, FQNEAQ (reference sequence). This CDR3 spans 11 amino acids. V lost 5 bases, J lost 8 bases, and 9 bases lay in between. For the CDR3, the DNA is TGTGCCAGCAGCGTCGGGCTAGAAGCTTTCTTT. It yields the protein CASSVGLEAFF.

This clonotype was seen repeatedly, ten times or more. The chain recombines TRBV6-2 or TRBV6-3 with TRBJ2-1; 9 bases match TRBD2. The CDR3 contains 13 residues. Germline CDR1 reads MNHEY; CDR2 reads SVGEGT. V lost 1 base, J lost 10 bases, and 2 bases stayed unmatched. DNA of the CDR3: TGTGCCAGCAGTTACTGGCGGGAGGGCGAGCAGTTCTTC. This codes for CASSYWREGEQFF.

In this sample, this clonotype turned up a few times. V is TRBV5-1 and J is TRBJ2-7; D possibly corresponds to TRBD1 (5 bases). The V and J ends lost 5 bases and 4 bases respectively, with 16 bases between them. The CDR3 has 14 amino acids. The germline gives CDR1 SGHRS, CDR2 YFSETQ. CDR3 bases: TGCGCCAGCAGAGACCTAGTAGGGGATTACGAGCAGTACTTC. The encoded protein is CASRDLVGDYEQYF. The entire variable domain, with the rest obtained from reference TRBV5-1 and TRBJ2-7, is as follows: KAGVTQTPRYLIKTRGQQVTLSCSPISGHRSVSWYQQTPGQGLQFLFEYFSETQRNKGNFPGRFSGRQFSNSRSEMNVSTLELGDSALYLCASRDLVGDYEQYFGPGTRLTVT.

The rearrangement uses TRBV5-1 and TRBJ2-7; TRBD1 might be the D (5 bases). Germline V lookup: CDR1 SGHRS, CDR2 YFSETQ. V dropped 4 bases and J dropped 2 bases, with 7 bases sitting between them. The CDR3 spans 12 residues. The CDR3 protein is CASSTDTYEQYF. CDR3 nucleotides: TGCGCCAGCAGCACGGACACCTACGAGCAGTACTTC.

The CDR3 coding sequence is TGTGCCAGCAGCAGAGCTACTAGCGATTTTGGGTACAATGAGCAGTTCTTC. It translates to CASSRATSDFGYNEQFF. V gene TRBV7-9 combines with J gene TRBJ2-1; 7 nucleotides line up with TRBD2. Unmatched junction bases numbered 14, after V lost 5 bases and J lost 4 bases. The CDR3 is made up of 17 amino acids. Looked up from germline, CDR1 is SEHNR and CDR2 is FQNEAQ (reference sequence).

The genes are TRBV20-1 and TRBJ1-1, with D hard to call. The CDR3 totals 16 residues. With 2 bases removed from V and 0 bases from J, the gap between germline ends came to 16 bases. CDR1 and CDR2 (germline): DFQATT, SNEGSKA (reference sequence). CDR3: CSARNSGRGLNTEAFF. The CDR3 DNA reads TGCAGTGCTAGAAACTCAGGTAGAGGGCTGAACACTGAAGCTTTCTTT.

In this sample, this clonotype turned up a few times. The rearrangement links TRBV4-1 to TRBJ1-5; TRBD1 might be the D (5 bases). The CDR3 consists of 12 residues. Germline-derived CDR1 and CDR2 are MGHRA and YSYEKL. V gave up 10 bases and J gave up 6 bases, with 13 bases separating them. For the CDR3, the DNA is TGCGCCATGAAGGGGAGTCGTCAGCCCCAGCATTTT. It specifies CAMKGSRQPQHF.

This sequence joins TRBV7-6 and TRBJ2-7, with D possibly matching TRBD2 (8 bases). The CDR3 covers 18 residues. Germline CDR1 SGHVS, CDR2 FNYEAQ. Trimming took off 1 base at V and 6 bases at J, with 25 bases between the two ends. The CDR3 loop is CASSLGAGGGLAGIEQYF. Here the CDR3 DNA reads TGTGCCAGCAGCTTAGGAGCAGGGGGTGGCCTAGCGGGTATCGAGCAGTACTTC.

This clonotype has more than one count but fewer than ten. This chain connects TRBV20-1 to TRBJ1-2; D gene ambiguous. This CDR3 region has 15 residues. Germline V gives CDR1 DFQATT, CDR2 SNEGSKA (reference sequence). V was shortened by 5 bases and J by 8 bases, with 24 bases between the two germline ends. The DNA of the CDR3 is TGCAGTGCTCCCTCACCCCAAGGGTCCCAAGGGGGCTACACCTTC. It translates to CSAPSPQGSQGGYTF.

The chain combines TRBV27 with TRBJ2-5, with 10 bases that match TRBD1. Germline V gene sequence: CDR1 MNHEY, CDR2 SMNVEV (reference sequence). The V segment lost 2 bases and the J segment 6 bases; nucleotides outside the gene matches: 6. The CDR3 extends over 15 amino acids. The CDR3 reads CASSLRTGGRKTQYF. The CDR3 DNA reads TGTGCCAGCAGTTTACGGACAGGGGGAAGGAAGACCCAGTACTTC.

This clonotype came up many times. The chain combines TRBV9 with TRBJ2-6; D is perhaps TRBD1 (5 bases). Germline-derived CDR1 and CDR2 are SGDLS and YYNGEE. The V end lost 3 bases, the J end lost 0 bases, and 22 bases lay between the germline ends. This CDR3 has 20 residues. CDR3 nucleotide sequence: TGTGCCAGCAGCGATACGACGAACAGGAAAAACATCTCTGGGGCCAACGTCCTGACTTTC. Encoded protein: CASSDTTNRKNISGANVLTF.

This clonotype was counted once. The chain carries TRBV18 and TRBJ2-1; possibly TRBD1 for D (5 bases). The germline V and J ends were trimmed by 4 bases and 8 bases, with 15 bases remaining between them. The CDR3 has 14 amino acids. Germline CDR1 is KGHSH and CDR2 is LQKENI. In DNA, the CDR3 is TGTGCCAGCTCACAACTCAGGGATAACGATGAGCAGTTCTTC. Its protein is CASSQLRDNDEQFF.

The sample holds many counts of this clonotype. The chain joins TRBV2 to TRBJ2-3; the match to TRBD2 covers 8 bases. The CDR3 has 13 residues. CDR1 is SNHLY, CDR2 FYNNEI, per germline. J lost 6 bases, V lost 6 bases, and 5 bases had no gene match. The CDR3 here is CASSVRLADTQYF. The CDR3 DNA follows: TGTGCCAGCAGCGTTAGACTAGCGGATACGCAGTATTTT.

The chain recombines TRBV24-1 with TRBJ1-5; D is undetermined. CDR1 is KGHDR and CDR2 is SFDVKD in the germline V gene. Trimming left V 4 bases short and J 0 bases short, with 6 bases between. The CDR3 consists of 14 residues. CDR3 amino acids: CATSEVYSNQPQHF. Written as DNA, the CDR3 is TGTGCCACCAGTGAAGTCTATAGCAATCAGCCCCAGCATTTT.

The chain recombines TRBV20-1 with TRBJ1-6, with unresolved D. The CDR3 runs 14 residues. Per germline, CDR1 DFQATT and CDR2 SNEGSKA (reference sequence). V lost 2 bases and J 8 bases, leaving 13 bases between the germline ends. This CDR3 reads CSARLDRIDSPLHF. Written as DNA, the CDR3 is TGCAGTGCTAGACTGGATCGGATTGATTCACCCCTCCACTTT.

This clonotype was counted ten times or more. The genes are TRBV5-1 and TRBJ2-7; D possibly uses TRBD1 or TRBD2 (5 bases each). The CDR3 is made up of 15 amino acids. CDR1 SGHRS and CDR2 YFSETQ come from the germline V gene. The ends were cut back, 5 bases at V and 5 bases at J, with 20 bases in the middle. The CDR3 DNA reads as TGCGCCAGCAGTCACTTGGGACCCCCGGAGCACGAGCAGTACTTC. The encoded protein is CASSHLGPPEHEQYF.